The TCR beta chain under discussion was sequenced for a study of shared clonotypes between healthy human individuals. Sequenced by immunoSEQ multiplex PCR; TCRdb stores in-frame clones only, minus some. The sample has hundreds of thousands of clones; about 92% are singletons. Study outcomes and limitations: Among donors, clonotype sharing was expected to be affected by sequencing depth. For sorted subsets, rarefaction showed incomplete sequencing despite large depth. Among the subsets, naive ones generally showed larger estimated richness than memory ones. Blood alone was sampled, and tissue repertoires likely differ.

In regard to this clone: The antigen is undetermined.

CDR1 and CDR2 (germline): SGHRS, YFSETQ. V shed 6 bases, J shed 0 bases, and the junction held 3 bases outside the gene matches. The CDR3 spans 13 residues. CD45RO-negative cells were positively selected for CCR7, leaving out terminally differentiated effector memory CD45RA+ cells. Sequencing used naive CD8+ T cells sorted from blood. The clonotype originates from a man aged 25 to 45 in good health. The V and J genes are TRBV5-1 and TRBJ2-7; 7 nucleotides match TRBD1. Here the CDR3 reads CASTRDSSYEQYF. CDR3 sequence (DNA): TGCGCCAGCACCCGGGACAGCTCCTACGAGCAGTACTTC.